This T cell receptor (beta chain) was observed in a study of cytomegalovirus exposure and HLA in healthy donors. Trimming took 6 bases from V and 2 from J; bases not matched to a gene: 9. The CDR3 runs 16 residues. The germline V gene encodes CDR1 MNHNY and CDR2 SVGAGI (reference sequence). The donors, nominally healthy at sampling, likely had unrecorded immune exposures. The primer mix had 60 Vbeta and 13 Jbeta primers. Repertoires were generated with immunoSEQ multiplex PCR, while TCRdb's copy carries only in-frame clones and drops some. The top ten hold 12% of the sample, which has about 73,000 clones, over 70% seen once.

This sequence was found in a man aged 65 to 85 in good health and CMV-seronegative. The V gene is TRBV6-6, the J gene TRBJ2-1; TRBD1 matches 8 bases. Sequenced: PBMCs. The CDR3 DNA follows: TGTGCCAGCAGGCAGACAGGGGTTGAGGCCTACAATGAGCAGTTCTTC. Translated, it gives CASRQTGVEAYNEQFF.